Each of the 5 T cell receptor beta chains below was sequenced from the same sample in a study of CD4 T cells in relation to SARS-CoV-2 and coronaviruses. Assay used: immunoSEQ multiplex PCR; TCRdb lists only in-frame clones, some missing. This table has about 36,000 clones, 70% to 80% appearing once. No antigens are known for them. Material: memory CD4+ T cells from PBMCs, cultured in vitro. Receptors originate from an adult with COVID-19.

The chain has TRBV6-2 or TRBV6-3 and TRBJ2-5, with D maybe TRBD2 (5 bases). Germline V lookup: CDR1 MNHEY, CDR2 SVGEGT. Trimming removed 2 bases at V and 4 bases at J, with 11 bases between. The CDR3 has 14 residues. For the CDR3, the DNA is TGTGCCAGCAGTTACCGTGGGAGAGCAGAGACCCAGTACTTC. As protein: CASSYRGRAETQYF.

Comments on this clone: The sample carries other DNA sequences with the same CDR3. The CDR3 DNA follows: TGTGCCAGCTCGCCCGGTGGTAGGGTGCAAGAGACCCAGTACTTC. It is translated as CASSPGGRVQETQYF. The chain combines TRBV18 with TRBJ2-5, with D unresolved. V was trimmed by 6 bases and J by 2 bases, leaving 16 bases between them. Germline V lookup: CDR1 KGHSH, CDR2 LQKENI. The CDR3 runs to 15 residues.

CDR3 bases: TGTGCCAGCAGCCGAACAGGGAAAGTTTTCTACGAGCAGTACTTC. This codes for CASSRTGKVFYEQYF. The V call is TRBV28, the J call TRBJ2-7; maybe TRBD1 (6 bases). In germline, CDR1 is MDHEN, CDR2 SYDVKM. This CDR3 has 15 amino acids. Trimming took 6 bases from V and 3 from J, leaving 18 bases between them.

The rearrangement links TRBV2 to TRBJ2-1, with 12 positions matching TRBD2. Germline CDR1 reads SNHLY; CDR2 reads FYNNEI. The CDR3 has 14 amino acids. V shed 8 bases and J 1 base; nucleotides not matched to a gene: 0. Written as DNA, the CDR3 is TGTGCCAGCGGACTAGCGGGATCCTACAATGAGCAGTTCTTC. Amino acid sequence: CASGLAGSYNEQFF. Full variable domain (rest looked up from reference TRBV2 and TRBJ2-1): EPEVTQTPSHQVTQMGQEVILRCVPISNHLYFYWYRQILGQKVEFLVSFYNNEISEKSEIFDDQFSVERPDGSNFTLKIRSTKLEDSAMYFCASGLAGSYNEQFFGPGTRLTVL.

This sequence joins TRBV7-9 and TRBJ2-7, with unresolved D. This CDR3 is 11 amino acids long. Germline values: CDR1 SEHNR, CDR2 FQNEAQ (reference sequence). Trimming cost V 1 base and J 7 bases, with 5 bases left between them. The CDR3 loop is CASSLGAEQYF. CDR3 DNA: TGTGCCAGCAGCTTAGGGGCAGAGCAGTACTTC.